The T cell receptor beta chain under discussion was sequenced for a study of T cell changes during pregnancy in multiple sclerosis. The CDR3 has 13 amino acids. Trimming shortened V by 5 bases and J by 5 bases, and 12 bases separated the two germline ends. CDR1 LNHDA and CDR2 SQIVND come from the germline V gene (reference sequence). The repertoire was sequenced with immunoSEQ multiplex PCR; TCRdb's copy has only in-frame clones and lacks some. The sample yields about 40,000 clones, 75% to 95% seen once. This clone has just one count. Source: CD8+ T cells from peripheral blood mononuclear cells, taken before pregnancy. The sequence came from a female donor with multiple sclerosis, enrolled in a pregnancy study. The chain has TRBV19 and TRBJ2-5, with D tentatively TRBD2 (6 bases). As DNA, the CDR3 is TGTGCCAGTAGTCCGACTAGGGGCGAGACCCAGTACTTC. Its protein is CASSPTRGETQYF.